The sequence of this TCR beta chain was determined in a study of cytomegalovirus exposure and HLA in healthy donors listed by TCRdb under 2017. About the study as a whole: According to a later analysis, one platform produced both the 120 validation repertoires and the roughly 660 repertoires of the first cohort. To predict cytomegalovirus infection status, the study combined high-throughput TCR immunosequencing, statistical association of individual TCRs with disease status, and machine learning. Along with the roughly 670-subject first cohort, a separate validation cohort of over a hundred different subjects was used. The aim of the study was to test whether cataloging public T cell receptors could identify signatures of past pathogen exposure. Overall results and qualifications from the work: In vitro tests confirmed that three of the cytomegalovirus-associated TCR beta chains recognize cytomegalovirus antigens. The authors suggested that the approach could potentially be extended to other disease states and immunological phenotypes. A total of 150 or so TCR beta chains were listed by the study as associated with cytomegalovirus. In a later analysis, TCRs clustered in the first cohort were found to also tend to co-occur in the roughly 120 validation repertoires, with 94% of cluster scores above 0. A later analysis lacked HLA typing for the validation cohort, so it scored co-occurrence in that cohort across all 110 or so repertoires. In both the original and validation cohorts, the classifier was reported to diagnose cytomegalovirus status with high specificity and sensitivity. Most TCR sequences were seen in very few donors, while some public TCRs were found in many individuals.

Libraries were constructed by the immunoSEQ multiplex PCR assay. Regarding the original processing steps: A statistical classification framework was built to diagnose cytomegalovirus status from the catalog of TCR beta chain sequences. TCRdb's version of the immuneACCESS table is confined to in-frame rearrangements and falls short of the full clone set. An unresolved V gene accounts for under half of the shortfall where checked; the remainder is of unknown origin. The V and J calls and clone size come from that table; D and trimming were worked out from the DNA. Across this sample there are about 170,000 clones, with around nine tenths seen only once. The ten biggest clones cover about 1.5% of the sample. Separate from the roughly 650-subject first cohort, the validation cohort of roughly 110 subjects was the group to which the donors belonged. A word on this clone: The antigen this receptor binds is unknown. Base qualities are not at hand, and no much larger clone is one base apart.

The TCR sequence derives from a woman aged 25 to 39 in good health and CMV-seronegative. Material: PBMCs.

The encoded CDR3 is CASSLVRGRRTEAFF. The nucleotide sequence is given as TGTGCCAGCAGCCTGGTCAGGGGGCGCCGCACTGAAGCTTTCTTT. The sequence joins TRBV5-4 to TRBJ1-1, and 8 junction bases match TRBD1. From the cysteine through the phenylalanine, the CDR3 covers 15 amino acids. Only the CDR3 part of the read is kept: 45 bases, read in frame from the first base. Taken from the germline V gene (reference sequence), the CDR1 and CDR2 loops are SGHNT and YYREEE. For this chain, trimming is 4 bases at the V end and 4 bases at the J end, and the number of junction bases without a gene match is 9.